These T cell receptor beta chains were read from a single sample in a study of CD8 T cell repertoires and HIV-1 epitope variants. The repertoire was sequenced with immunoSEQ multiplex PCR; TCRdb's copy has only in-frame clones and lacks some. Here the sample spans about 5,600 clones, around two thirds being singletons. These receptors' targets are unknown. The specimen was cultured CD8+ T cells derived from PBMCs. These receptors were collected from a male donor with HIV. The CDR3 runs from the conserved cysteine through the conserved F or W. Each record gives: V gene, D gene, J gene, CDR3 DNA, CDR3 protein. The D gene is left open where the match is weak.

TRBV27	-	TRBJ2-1	TGTGCCAGCAGGAACCTTTTCGGGGATAATGAGCAGTTCTTC	CASRNLFGDNEQFF
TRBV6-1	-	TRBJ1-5	TGTGCCAGCAGTGAAGACCCTCAGGGGATATTCCAGCCCCAGCATTTT	CASSEDPQGIFQPQHF
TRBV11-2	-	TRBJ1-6	TGTGCCAGCACCCCTGGGGGCAAATCACCCCTCCACTTT	CASTPGGKSPLHF
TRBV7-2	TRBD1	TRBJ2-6	TGTGCCAGCAGCCAAGGTCGGCGGACAGGGGGGTTTACTTTC	CASSQGRRTGGFTF
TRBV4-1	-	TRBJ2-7	TGCGCCAGCAGCCCGGATCCGGGCTACGAGCAGTACTTC	CASSPDPGYEQYF
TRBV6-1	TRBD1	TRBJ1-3	TGTGCCAGCAGTGGGACAGGGGACTCTGGAAACACCATATATTTT	CASSGTGDSGNTIYF
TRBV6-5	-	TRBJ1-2	TGTGCCAGCAGTTACTCATCCGGGGGCGATGGCTACACCTTC	CASSYSSGGDGYTF
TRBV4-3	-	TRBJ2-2	TGCGCCAGCAGCCAAGATACTGCGACGAACACCGGGGAGCTGTTTTTT	CASSQDTATNTGELFF
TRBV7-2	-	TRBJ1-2	TGCGCCAGCAGCCAAGATCCCGTCGAACTCGACTATGGCTACACCTTC	CASSQDPVELDYGYTF
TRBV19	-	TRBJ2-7	TGTGCCAGTAGTCCACGGGACAATTACGAGCAGTACTTC	CASSPRDNYEQYF
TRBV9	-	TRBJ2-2	TGTGCCTCAAAGCGGGACATAAACATCGGGGAGCTGTTTTTT	CASKRDINIGELFF
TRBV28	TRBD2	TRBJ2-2	TGTGCCAGCAGTCTACCCGGGACTAGCGGGGCCCTCGGGGAGCTGTTTTTT	CASSLPGTSGALGELFF
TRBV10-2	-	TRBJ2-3	TGCGCCAGCAGTGAGTCGCTGAGACTTGGCACAGATACGCAGTATTTT	CASSESLRLGTDTQYF
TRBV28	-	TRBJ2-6	TGTGCCAGCAGGGGACCCTCTGGGGCCAACGTCCTGACTTTC	CASRGPSGANVLTF
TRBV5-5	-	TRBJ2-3	TGTGCCAGCAGCTTAGGAGGGTCTGGCACAGATACGCAGTATTTT	CASSLGGSGTDTQYF
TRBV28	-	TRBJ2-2	TGTGCCAGCAGCCTCAGGGGTAGTTCCGGGGAGCTGTTTTTT	CASSLRGSSGELFF
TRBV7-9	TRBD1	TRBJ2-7	TGTGCCAGCAGCTCCCGAGGACAGGGCCCCTACGAGCAGTACTTC	CASSSRGQGPYEQYF
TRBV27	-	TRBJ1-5	TGTGCCAGCAGTTTATGGGGGGGTATGGATGATCAGCCCCAGCATTTT	CASSLWGGMDDQPQHF
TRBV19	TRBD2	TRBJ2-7	TGTGCCAGTAGTACTCACGCTGGACTAGCGGAAAGCTCCTACGAGCAGTACTTC	CASSTHAGLAESSYEQYF
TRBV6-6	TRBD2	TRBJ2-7	TGTGCCAGCAGCTACCTAAGGACTAGCGTTGACGAGCAGTACTTC	CASSYLRTSVDEQYF
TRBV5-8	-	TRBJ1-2	TGTGCCAGCAGCTTGCTAAACAACTATGGCTACACCTTC	CASSLLNNYGYTF
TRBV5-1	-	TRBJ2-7	TGCGCCTCCCGCGGCGGGTACGAGCAGTACTTC	CASRGGYEQYF